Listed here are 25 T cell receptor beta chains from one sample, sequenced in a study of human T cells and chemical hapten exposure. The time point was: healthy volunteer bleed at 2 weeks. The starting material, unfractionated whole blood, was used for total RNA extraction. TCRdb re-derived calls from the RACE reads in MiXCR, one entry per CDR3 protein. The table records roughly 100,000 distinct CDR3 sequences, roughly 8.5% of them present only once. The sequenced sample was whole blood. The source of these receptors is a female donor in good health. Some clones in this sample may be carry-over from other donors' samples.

The CDR3 loop is CASSSTASGANVLTF. CDR3 nucleotides: TGCGCCAGCAGCTCGACAGCCTCTGGGGCCAACGTCCTGACTTTC. This chain joins TRBV5-1 and TRBJ2-6, with a weak D call TRBD1 (5 bases). Per the germline V gene, CDR1 is SGHRS and CDR2 is YFSETQ. V lost 3 bases and J 0 bases, leaving 7 bases between the germline ends. This CDR3 is 15 amino acids long.

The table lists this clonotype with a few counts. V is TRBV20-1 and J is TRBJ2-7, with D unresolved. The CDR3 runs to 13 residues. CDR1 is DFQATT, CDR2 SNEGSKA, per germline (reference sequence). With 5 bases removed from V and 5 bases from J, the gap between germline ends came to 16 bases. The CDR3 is CSADPGRRHEQYF. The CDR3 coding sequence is TGCAGTGCTGACCCGGGCCGACGCCACGAGCAGTACTTC.

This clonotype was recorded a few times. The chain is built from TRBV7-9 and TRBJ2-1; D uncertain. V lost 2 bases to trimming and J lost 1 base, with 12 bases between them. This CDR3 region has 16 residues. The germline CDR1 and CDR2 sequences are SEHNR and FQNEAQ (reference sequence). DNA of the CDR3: TGTGCCAGCAGCTTAACGGAGAGGCCTTCCTACAATGAGCAGTTCTTC. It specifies CASSLTERPSYNEQFF. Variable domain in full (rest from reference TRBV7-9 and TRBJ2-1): DTGVSQNPRHKITKRGQNVTFRCDPISEHNRLYWYRQTLGQGPEFLTYFQNEAQLEKSRLLSDRFSAERPKGSFSTLEIQRTEQGDSAMYLCASSLTERPSYNEQFFGPGTRLTVL.

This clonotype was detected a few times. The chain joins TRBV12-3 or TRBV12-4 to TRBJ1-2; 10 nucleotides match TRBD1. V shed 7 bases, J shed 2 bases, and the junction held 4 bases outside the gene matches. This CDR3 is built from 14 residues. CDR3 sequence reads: CASKPGQGNYGYTF. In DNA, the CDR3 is TGTGCCAGCAAGCCGGGACAGGGGAACTATGGCTACACCTTC.

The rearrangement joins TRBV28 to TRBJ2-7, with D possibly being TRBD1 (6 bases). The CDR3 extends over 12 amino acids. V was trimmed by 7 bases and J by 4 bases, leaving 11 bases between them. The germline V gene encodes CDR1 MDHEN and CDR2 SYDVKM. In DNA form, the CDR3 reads TGTGCCAGCACGGGGCAGGGGTACGAGCAGTACTTC. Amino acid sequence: CASTGQGYEQYF.

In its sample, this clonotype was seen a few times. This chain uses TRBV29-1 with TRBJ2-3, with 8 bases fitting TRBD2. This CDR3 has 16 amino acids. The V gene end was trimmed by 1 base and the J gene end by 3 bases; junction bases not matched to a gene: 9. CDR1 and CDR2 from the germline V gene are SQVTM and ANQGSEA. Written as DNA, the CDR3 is TGCAGCGTTGAAGGTCAAGAAGCGGGAGAGACAGATACGCAGTATTTT. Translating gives CSVEGQEAGETDTQYF.

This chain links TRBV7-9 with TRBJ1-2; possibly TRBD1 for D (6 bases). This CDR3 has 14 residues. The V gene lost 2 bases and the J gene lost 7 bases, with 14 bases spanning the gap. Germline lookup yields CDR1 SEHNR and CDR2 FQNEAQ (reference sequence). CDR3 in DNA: TGTGCCAGCAGCTTATTTTTGGGGGGCTCTGGCTACACCTTC. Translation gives CASSLFLGGSGYTF.

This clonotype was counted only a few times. The CDR3 bases are TGTGCCAGCACCTCGATACAGGGCCAGCCCCAGCATTTT. The encoded protein is CASTSIQGQPQHF. V gene TRBV6-1 combines with J gene TRBJ1-5, with D possibly matching TRBD1 (6 bases). This CDR3 is 13 amino acids long. Germline values: CDR1 MNHNS, CDR2 SASEGT. V was shortened by 7 bases and J by 7 bases, with 14 bases between the two germline ends.

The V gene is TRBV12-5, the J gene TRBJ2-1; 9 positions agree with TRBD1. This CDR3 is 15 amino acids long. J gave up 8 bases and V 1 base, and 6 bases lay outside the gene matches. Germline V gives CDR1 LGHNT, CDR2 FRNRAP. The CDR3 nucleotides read TGTGCTAGTGGTTTGGGACCGGGACAGGGCTATGAGCAGTTCTTC. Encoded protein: CASGLGPGQGYEQFF.

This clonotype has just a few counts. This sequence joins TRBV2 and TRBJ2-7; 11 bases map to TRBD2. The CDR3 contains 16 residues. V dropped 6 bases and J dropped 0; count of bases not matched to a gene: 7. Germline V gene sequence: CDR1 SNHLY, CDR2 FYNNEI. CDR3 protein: CASRRGGLAVSYEQYF. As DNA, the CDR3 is TGTGCCAGCAGAAGAGGGGGACTAGCGGTCTCCTACGAGCAGTACTTC.

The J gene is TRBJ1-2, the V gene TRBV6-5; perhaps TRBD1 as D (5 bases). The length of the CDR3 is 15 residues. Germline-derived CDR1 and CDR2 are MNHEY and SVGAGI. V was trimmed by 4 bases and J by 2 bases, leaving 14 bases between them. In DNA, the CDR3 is TGTGCCAGCAGTTCTCCGACGGGGCCCAACTATGGCTACACCTTC. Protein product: CASSSPTGPNYGYTF.

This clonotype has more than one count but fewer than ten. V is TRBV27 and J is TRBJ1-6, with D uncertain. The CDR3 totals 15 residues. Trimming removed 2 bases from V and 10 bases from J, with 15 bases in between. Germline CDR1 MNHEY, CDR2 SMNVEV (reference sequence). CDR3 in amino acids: CASSLTDSMGSPLHF. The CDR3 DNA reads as TGTGCCAGCAGTTTAACCGACTCCATGGGGTCACCCCTCCACTTT.

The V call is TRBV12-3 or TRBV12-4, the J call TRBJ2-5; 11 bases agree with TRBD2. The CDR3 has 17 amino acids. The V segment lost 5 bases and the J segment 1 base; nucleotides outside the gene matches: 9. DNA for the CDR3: TGTGCCAGCAGTCCGGATACTAGCGGGAGTGGCCAAGAGACCCAGTACTTC. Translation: CASSPDTSGSGQETQYF.

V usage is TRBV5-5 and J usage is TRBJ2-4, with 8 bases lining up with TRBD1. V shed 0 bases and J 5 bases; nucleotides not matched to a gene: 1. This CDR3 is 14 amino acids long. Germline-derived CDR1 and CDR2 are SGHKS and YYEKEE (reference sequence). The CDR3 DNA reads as TGTGCCAGCAGCTTGGGACAGGGGCAAAACATTCAGTACTTC. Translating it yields CASSLGQGQNIQYF.

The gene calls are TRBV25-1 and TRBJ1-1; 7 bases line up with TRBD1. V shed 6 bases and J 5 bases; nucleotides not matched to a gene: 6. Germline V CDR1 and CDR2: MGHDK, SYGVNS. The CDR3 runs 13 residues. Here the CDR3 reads CASSTTGWTEAFF. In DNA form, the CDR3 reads TGTGCCAGCAGCACGACAGGGTGGACTGAAGCTTTCTTT.

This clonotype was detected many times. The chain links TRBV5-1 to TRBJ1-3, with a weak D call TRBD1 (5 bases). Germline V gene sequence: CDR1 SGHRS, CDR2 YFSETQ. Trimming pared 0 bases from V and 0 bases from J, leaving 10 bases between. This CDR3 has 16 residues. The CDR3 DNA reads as TGCGCCAGCAGCTTGGGGGACGTTCCCTCTGGAAACACCATATATTTT. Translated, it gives CASSLGDVPSGNTIYF. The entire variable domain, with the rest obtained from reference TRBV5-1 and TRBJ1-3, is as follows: KAGVTQTPRYLIKTRGQQVTLSCSPISGHRSVSWYQQTPGQGLQFLFEYFSETQRNKGNFPGRFSGRQFSNSRSEMNVSTLELGDSALYLCASSLGDVPSGNTIYFGEGSWLTVV.

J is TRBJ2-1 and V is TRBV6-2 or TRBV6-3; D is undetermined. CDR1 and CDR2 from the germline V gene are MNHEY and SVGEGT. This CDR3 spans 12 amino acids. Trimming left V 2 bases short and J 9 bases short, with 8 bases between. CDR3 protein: CASSYGVGEQFF. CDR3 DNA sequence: TGTGCCAGCAGTTACGGGGTCGGTGAGCAGTTCTTC.

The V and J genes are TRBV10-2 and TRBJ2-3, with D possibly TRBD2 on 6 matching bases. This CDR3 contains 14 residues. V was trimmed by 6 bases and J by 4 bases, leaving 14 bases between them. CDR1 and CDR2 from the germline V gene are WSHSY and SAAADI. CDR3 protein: CASSPGGSADTQYF. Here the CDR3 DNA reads TGCGCCAGCAGCCCCGGAGGGTCCGCAGATACGCAGTATTTT.

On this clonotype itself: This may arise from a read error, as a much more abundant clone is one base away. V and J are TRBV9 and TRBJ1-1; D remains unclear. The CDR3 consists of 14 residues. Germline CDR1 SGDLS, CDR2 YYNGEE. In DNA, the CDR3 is TGTGTCAGCAGCGTAGCTGGGAAGCGCACTGAAGCTTTCTTT. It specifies CVSSVAGKRTEAFF.

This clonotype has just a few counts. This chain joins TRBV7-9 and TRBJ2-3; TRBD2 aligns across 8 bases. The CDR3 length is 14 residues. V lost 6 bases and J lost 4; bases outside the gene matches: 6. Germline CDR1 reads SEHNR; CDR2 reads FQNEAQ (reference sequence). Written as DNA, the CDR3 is TGTGCCAGCAGACAAGCGGGAGTGCCAGATACGCAGTATTTT. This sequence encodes CASRQAGVPDTQYF.

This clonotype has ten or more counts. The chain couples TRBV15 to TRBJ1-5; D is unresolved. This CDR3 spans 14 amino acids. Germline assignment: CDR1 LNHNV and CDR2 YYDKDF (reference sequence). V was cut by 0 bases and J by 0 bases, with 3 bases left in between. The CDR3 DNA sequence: TGTGCCACCAGCAGAGAGACTAGCAATCAGCCCCAGCATTTT. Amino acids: CATSRETSNQPQHF.

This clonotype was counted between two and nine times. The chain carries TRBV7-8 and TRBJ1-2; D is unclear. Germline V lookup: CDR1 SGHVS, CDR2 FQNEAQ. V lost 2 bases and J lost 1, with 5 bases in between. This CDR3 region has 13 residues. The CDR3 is CASSLRDNYGYTF. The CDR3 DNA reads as TGTGCCAGCAGCTTAAGGGATAACTATGGCTACACCTTC.

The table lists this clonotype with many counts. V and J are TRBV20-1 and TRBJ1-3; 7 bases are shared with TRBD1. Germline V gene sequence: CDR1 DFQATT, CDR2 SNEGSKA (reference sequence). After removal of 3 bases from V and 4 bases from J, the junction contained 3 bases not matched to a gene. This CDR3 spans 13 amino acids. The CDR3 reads CSASPGQGNTIYF. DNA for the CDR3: TGCAGTGCTAGCCCGGGACAGGGAAACACCATATATTTT.

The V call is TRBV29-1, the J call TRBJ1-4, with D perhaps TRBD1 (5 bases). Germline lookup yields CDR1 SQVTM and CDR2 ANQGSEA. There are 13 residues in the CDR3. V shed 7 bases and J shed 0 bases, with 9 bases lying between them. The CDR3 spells CSARQTTNEKLFF. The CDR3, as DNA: TGCAGCGCCCGACAGACAACTAATGAAAAACTGTTTTTT.

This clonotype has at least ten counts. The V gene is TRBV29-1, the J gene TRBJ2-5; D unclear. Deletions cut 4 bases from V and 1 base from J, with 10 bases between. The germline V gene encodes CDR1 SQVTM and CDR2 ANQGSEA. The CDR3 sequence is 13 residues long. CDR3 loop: CSVVGPFQETQYF. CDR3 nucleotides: TGCAGCGTTGTAGGCCCGTTCCAAGAGACCCAGTACTTC.